The present T cell receptor (beta chain) was sequenced within a study of T cell changes during pregnancy in multiple sclerosis. Here immunoSEQ multiplex PCR was the method, and the copy in TCRdb shows in-frame clones only, minus some. Here the sample spans tens of thousands of clones, around 92% being singletons. Between the trimmed V and J ends, which lost 1 base and 7 bases, there was a span of 9 bases. This CDR3 region has 13 residues. Germline values: CDR1 SGHTA, CDR2 FQGNSA. The TCR originated in a female donor with multiple sclerosis, enrolled in a pregnancy study. Sequencing used peripheral blood, obtained before pregnancy. The chain links TRBV7-2 to TRBJ2-3; D unresolved. CDR3 sequence (DNA): TGTGCCAGCAGCTTAGGACGACTTAATACGCAGTATTTT. Translated, it gives CASSLGRLNTQYF.